The present T cell receptor (beta chain) was sequenced within a study of cytomegalovirus exposure and HLA in healthy donors. PCR primers comprised 60 Vbeta and 13 Jbeta primers. Libraries were prepared by immunoSEQ multiplex PCR; TCRdb keeps only in-frame clonotypes and omits some of them. Of 89,000 or so clones detected, under 85% appear once; the ten largest clones hold approximately 11%. The length of the CDR3 is 12 residues. V dropped 5 bases and J dropped 3 bases, with 7 bases sitting between them. The V gene's germline CDR1 is SEHNR and CDR2 FQNEAQ (reference sequence). Input material: PBMCs. V and J are TRBV7-9 and TRBJ1-1; D is undetermined. This sequence originates from a man aged 18-30 years in good health and CMV-seropositive. The CDR3: CASSPVDTEAFF. The CDR3 nucleotides are TGTGCCAGCAGCCCGGTGGACACTGAAGCTTTCTTT.